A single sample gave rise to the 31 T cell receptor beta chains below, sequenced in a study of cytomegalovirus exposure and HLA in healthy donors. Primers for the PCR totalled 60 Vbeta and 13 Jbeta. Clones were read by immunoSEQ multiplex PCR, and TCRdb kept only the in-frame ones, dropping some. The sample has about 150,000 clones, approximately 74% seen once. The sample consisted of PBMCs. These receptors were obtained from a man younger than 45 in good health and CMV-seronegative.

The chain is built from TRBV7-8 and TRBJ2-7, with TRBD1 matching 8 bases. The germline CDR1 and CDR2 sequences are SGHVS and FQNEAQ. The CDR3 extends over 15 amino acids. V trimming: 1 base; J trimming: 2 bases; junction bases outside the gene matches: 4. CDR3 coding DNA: TGTGCCAGCAGCTTAGGTCGGACAGGGACCTACGAGCAGTACTTC. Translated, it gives CASSLGRTGTYEQYF. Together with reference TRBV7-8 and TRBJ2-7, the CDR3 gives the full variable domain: GAGVSQSPRYKVAKRGQDVALRCDPISGHVSLFWYQQALGQGPEFLTYFQNEAQLDKSGLPSDRFFAERPEGSVSTLKIQRTQQEDSAVYLCASSLGRTGTYEQYFGPGTRLTVT.

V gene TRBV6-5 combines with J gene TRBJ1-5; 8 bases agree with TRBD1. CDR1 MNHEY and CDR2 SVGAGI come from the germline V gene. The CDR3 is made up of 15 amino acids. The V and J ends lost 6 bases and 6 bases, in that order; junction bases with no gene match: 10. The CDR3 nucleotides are TGTGCCAGCAGCGCACAGACAGGGACAGGTCAGCCCCAGCATTTT. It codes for CASSAQTGTGQPQHF.

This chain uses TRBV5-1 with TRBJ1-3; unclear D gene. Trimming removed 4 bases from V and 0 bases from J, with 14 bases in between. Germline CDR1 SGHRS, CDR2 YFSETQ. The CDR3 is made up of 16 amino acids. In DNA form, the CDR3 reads TGCGCCAGCAGCAACAAGGAGTTGAACTCTGGAAACACCATATATTTT. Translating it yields CASSNKELNSGNTIYF.

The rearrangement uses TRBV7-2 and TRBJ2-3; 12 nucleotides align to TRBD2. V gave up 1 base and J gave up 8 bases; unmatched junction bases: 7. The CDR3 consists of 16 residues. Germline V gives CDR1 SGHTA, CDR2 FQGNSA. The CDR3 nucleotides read TGTGCCAGCAGCTTAGGGCTAGCGGGGGGGGAGGTTACGCAGTATTTT. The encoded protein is CASSLGLAGGEVTQYF.

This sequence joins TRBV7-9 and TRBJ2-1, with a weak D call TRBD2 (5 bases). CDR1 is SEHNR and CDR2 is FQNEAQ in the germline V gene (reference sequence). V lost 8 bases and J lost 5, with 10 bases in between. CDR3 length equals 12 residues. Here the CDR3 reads CASGGFDNEQFF. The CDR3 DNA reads TGTGCCAGCGGAGGTTTCGACAATGAGCAGTTCTTC.

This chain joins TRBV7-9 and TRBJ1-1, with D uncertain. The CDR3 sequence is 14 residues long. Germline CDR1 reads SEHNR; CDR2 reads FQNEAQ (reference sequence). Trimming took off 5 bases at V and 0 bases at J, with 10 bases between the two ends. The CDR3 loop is CASSPPQVNTEAFF. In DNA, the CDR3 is TGTGCCAGCAGCCCCCCTCAGGTGAACACTGAAGCTTTCTTT. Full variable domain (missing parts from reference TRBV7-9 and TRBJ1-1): DTGVSQNPRHKITKRGQNVTFRCDPISEHNRLYWYRQTLGQGPEFLTYFQNEAQLEKSRLLSDRFSAERPKGSFSTLEIQRTEQGDSAMYLCASSPPQVNTEAFFGQGTRLTVV.

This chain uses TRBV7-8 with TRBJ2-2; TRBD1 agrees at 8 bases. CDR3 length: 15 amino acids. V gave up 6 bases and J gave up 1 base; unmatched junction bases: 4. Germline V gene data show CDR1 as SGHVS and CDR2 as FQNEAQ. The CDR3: CASRLDRVNTGELFF. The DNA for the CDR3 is TGTGCCAGCAGGTTGGACAGGGTGAACACCGGGGAGCTGTTTTTT.

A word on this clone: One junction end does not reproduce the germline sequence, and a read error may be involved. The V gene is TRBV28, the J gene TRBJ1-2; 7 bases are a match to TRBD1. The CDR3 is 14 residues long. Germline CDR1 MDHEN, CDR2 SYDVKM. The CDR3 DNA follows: TGTGCCAGCAGTTTACTCAGACAGGGACTTGGCTACCCCTTC. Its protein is CASSLLRQGLGYPF.

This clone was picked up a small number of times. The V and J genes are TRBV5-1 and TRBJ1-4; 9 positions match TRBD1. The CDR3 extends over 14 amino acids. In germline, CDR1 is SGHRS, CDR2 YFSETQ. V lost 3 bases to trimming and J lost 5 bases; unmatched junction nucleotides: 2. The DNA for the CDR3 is TGCGCCAGCAGCTCGGACAGGGGCAATGAAAAACTGTTTTTT. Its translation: CASSSDRGNEKLFF.

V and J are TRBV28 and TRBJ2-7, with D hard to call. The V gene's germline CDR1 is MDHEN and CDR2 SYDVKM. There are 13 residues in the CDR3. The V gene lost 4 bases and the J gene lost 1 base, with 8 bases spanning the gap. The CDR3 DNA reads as TGTGCCAGCAGTTCTAGGTATTCCTACGAGCAGTACTTC. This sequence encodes CASSSRYSYEQYF. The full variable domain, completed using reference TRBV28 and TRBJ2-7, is DVKVTQSSRYLVKRTGEKVFLECVQDMDHENMFWYRQDPGLGLRLIYFSYDVKMKEKGDIPEGYSVSREKKERFSLILESASTNQTSMYLCASSSRYSYEQYFGPGTRLTVT.

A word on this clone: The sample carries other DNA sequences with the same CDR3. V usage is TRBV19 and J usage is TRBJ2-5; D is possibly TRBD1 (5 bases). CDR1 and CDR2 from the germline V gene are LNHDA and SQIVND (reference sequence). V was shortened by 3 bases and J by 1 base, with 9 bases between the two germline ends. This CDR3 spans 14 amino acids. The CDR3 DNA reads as TGTGCCAGTAGTATTAGGCAGGGCCAAGAGACCCAGTACTTC. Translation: CASSIRQGQETQYF. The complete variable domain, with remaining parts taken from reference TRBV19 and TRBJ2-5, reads DGGITQSPKYLFRKEGQNVTLSCEQNLNHDAMYWYRQDPGQGLRLIYYSQIVNDFQKGDIAEGYSVSREKKESFPLTVTSAQKNPTAFYLCASSIRQGQETQYFGPGTRLLVL.

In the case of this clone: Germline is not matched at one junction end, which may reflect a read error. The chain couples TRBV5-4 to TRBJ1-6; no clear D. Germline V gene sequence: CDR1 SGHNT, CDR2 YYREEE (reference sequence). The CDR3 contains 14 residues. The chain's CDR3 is CASSGPRTESPLNF. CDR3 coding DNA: TGTGCCAGCAGCGGGCCCCGGACTGAATCACCCCTCAACTTT.

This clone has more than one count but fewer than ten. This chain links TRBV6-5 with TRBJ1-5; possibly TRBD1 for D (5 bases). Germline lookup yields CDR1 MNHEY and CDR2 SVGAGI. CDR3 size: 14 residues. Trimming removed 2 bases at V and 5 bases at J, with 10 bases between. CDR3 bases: TGTGCCAGCAGTTACGGGGGGACCGATCAGCCCCAGCATTTT. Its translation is CASSYGGTDQPQHF.

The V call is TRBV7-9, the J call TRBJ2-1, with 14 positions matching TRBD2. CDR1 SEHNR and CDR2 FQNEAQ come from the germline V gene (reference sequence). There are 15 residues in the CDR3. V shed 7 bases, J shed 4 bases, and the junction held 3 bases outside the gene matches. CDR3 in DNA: TGTGCCAGCATCGGGACTAGCGGGGGATACAATGAGCAGTTCTTC. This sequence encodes CASIGTSGGYNEQFF.

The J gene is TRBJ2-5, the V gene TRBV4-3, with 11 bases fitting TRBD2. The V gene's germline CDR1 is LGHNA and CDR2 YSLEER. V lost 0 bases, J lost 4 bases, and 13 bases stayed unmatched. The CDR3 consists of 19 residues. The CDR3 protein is CASSQDIPSGGHSIETQYF. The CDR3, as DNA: TGCGCCAGCAGCCAAGATATCCCTAGCGGGGGGCACTCCATAGAGACCCAGTACTTC.

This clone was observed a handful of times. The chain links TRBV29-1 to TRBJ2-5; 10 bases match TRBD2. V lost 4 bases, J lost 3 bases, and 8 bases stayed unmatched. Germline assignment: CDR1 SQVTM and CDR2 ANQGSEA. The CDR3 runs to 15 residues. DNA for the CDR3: TGCAGCGTTGTAGGCGGGCTAGCGGGGGAAGAGACCCAGTACTTC. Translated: CSVVGGLAGEETQYF.

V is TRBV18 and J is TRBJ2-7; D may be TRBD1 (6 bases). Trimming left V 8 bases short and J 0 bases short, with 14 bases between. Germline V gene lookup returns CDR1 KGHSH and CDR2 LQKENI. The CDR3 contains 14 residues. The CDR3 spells CASRPRDNSYEQYF. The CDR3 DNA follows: TGTGCCAGCCGTCCCCGGGACAACTCCTACGAGCAGTACTTC.

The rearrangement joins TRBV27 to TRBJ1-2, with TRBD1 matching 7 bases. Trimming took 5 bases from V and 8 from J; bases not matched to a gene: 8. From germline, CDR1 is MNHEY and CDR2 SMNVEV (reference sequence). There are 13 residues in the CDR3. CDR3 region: CASSPDRASGYTF. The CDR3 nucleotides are TGTGCCAGCAGTCCTGACAGGGCCAGCGGCTACACCTTC.

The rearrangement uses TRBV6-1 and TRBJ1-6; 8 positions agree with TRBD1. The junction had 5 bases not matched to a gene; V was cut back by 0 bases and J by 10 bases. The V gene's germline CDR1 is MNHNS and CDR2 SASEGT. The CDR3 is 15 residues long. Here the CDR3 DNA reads TGTGCCAGCAGTGAAGCGACAGGGGCGTCGTCACCCCTCCACTTT. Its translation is CASSEATGASSPLHF.

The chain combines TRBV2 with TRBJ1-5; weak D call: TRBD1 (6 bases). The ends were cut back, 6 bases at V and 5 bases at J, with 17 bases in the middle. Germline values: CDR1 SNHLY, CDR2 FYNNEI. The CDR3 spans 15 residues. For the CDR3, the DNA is TGTGCCAGCAGAGGGGAACGGGCAGGGGATCAGCCCCAGCATTTT. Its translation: CASRGERAGDQPQHF.

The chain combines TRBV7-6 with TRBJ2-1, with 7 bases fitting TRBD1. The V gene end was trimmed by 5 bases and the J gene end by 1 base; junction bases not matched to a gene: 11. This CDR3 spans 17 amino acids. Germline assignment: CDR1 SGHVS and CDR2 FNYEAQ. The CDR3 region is CASSPEGAGPSYNEQFF. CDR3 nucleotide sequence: TGTGCCAGCAGCCCCGAGGGGGCCGGACCATCCTACAATGAGCAGTTCTTC.

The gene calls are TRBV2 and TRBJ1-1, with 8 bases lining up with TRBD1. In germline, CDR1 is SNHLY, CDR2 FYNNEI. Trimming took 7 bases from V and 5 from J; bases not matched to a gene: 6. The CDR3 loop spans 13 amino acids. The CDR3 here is CASIDRGRTEAFF. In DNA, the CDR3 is TGTGCCAGCATAGACAGGGGACGGACTGAAGCTTTCTTT.

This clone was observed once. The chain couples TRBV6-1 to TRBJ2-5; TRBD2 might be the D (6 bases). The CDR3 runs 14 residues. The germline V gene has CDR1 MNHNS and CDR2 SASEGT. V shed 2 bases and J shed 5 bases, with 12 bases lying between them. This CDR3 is CASSELAGMETQYF. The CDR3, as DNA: TGTGCCAGCAGTGAACTGGCGGGAATGGAGACCCAGTACTTC.

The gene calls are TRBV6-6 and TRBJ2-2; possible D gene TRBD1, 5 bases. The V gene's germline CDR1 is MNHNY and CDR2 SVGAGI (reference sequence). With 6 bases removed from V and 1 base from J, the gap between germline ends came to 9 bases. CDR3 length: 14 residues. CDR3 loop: CASRTTGNTGELFF. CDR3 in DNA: TGTGCCAGCAGAACAACAGGGAACACCGGGGAGCTGTTTTTT.

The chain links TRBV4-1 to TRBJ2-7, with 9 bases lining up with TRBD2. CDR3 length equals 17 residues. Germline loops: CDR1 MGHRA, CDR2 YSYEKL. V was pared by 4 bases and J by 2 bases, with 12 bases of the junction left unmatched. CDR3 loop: CASSLVGTRGGPYEQYF. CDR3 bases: TGCGCCAGCAGCCTAGTCGGAACGCGGGGGGGCCCCTACGAGCAGTACTTC.

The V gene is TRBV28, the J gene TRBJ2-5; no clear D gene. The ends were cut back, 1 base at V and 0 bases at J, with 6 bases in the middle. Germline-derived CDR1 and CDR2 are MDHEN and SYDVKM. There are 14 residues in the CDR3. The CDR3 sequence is CASSLLGYQETQYF. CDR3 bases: TGTGCCAGCAGTTTATTGGGCTACCAAGAGACCCAGTACTTC.

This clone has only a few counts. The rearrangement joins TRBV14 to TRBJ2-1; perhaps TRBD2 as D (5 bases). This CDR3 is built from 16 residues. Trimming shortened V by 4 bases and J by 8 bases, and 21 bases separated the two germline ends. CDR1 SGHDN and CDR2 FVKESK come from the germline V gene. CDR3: CASSPYMGSEGDEQFF. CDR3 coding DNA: TGTGCCAGCAGCCCTTACATGGGGAGTGAAGGCGATGAGCAGTTCTTC.

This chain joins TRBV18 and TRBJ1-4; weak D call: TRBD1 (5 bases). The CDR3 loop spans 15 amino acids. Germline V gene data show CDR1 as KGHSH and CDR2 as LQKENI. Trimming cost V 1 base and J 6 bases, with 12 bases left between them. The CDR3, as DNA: TGTGCCAGCTCACCACAGGGGCCCCCCGATGAAAAACTGTTTTTT. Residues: CASSPQGPPDEKLFF.

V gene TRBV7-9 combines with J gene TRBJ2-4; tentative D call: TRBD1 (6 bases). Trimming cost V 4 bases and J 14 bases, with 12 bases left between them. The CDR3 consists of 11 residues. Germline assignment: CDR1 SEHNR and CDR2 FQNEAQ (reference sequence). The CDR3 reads CASSSGAVEYF. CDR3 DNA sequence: TGTGCCAGCAGCTCAGGGGCAGTTGAGTACTTC.

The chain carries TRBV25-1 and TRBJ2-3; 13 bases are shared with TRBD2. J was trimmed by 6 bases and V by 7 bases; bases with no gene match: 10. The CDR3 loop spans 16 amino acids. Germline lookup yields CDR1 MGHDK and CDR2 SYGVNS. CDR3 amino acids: CASNPLLAGGPDTQYF. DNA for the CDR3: TGTGCCAGCAACCCTTTACTAGCGGGGGGGCCGGATACGCAGTATTTT.

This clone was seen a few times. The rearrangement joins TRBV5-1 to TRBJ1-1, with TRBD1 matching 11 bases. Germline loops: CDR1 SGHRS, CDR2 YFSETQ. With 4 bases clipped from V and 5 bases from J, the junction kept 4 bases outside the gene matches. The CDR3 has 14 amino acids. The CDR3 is CASSGGQGATEAFF. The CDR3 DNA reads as TGCGCCAGCAGCGGAGGACAGGGGGCAACTGAAGCTTTCTTT.